These T cell receptor beta chains were read from a single sample in a study of OX40 agonist ivuxolimab in advanced cancers. Using immunoSEQ multiplex PCR, the repertoire was profiled, and TCRdb retains in-frame clones only, with some absent. This sample has 50,000 to 70,000 clones, with around 87% found just once. Here the sequenced sample was CD4+ or CD8+ T cells sorted from blood, taken in a trial of the OX40 agonist ivuxolimab. The receptors derive from an adult with an advanced solid tumor such as melanoma, head and neck, liver or kidney cancer. Both conserved end residues are part of each CDR3. A D gene is named only where the DNA matches it firmly. The size of a clone is reported for some rows only, either as once, few or many, or as a class for expanded clones.

TRBJ1-6 . few TRBV7-9 TGTGCCAGCAGCTTAGAAGGTGGATCACCCCTCCACTTT CASSLEGGSPLHF
TRBJ1-2 TRBD1 . TRBV28 TGTGCCAGCAGTACCCAGACAGGGGGCTTCTATGGCTACACCTTC CASSTQTGGFYGYTF
TRBJ1-3 . . TRBV6-6 TGTGCCAGCAGTCAAACAGGTGGAAACACCATATATTTT CASSQTGGNTIYF
TRBJ2-5 . . TRBV7-2 TGTGCCAGCAGCTTAGGTCCGGGAGTGCAAGAGACCCAGTACTTC CASSLGPGVQETQYF
TRBJ1-5 . . TRBV2 TGTGCCAGCAGTTACAGGGACCCCAGTCAGCCCCAGCATTTT CASSYRDPSQPQHF
TRBJ2-7 . . TRBV2 TGTGCCAGCAGTGAAAGCAGGGGGGCCAATTACTTC CASSESRGANYF
TRBJ2-7 . . TRBV19 TGTGCCAGTAGCCCACTTGAGGGGAGGAAATCCTACGAGCAGTACTTC CASSPLEGRKSYEQYF
TRBJ2-3 . . TRBV9 TGTGCCAGCAACGGGGCAGGGGGGAGAGATACGCAGTATTTT CASNGAGGRDTQYF
TRBJ1-2 . . TRBV2 TGTGCCAGCAGTGAAGCGGGCTATGGCTACACCTTC CASSEAGYGYTF
TRBJ2-2 TRBD2 few TRBV6-1 TGTGCCAGCAGCTGGACTAGCGGCAACACCGGGGAGCTGTTTTTT CASSWTSGNTGELFF
TRBJ2-5 . . TRBV7-3 TGTGCCAGCAGCTTAACGGCTAGGGAGACCCAGTACTTC CASSLTARETQYF
TRBJ2-3 TRBD1 . TRBV5-4 TGTGCCAGCAGCGAGGGGGCGAGGGCAGATACGCAGTATTTT CASSEGARADTQYF
TRBJ2-5 TRBD2 . TRBV7-7 TGTGCCAGCAGCCCCACGGGACTAGGGGGGCAAGAGACCCAGTACTTC CASSPTGLGGQETQYF
TRBJ1-4 . . TRBV7-3 TGTGCCAGCAGCCCTTTCGGAGGGCCAAATGAAAAACTGTTTTTT CASSPFGGPNEKLFF
TRBJ2-3 . . TRBV5-1 TGCGCCAGCAGCTTGTGGAGAGGACACACAGATACGCAGTATTTT CASSLWRGHTDTQYF
TRBJ1-1 . . TRBV4-1 TGCGCCAGCAGCCAAGGGAAAACGTGGGGCTGGAACACTGAAGCTTTCTTT CASSQGKTWGWNTEAFF
TRBJ2-6 . once TRBV15 TGTGCCACCAGCAGGGACGACTCTGGGGCCAACGTCCTGACTTTC CATSRDDSGANVLTF
TRBJ1-1 . few TRBV6-5 TGTGCCAGCAGTTACTCGATGAGGGGGTGGGACACTGAAGCTTTCTTT CASSYSMRGWDTEAFF
TRBJ2-7 . . TRBV7-9 TGTGCCAGCAGTCAAAACGGGGGTGGGGAGCAGTACTTC CASSQNGGGEQYF
TRBJ1-5 TRBD1 . TRBV4-1 TGCGCCAGCAGCTCTCGGCCCCGGACAGGGAAAAGGGTCGATCAGCCCCAGCATTTT CASSSRPRTGKRVDQPQHF
TRBJ1-1 TRBD1 . TRBV14 TGTGCCAGCAGCCGTAGGCCCGGGACAGCGAACACTGAAGCTTTCTTT CASSRRPGTANTEAFF
TRBJ2-1 TRBD2 once TRBV6-5 TGTGCCAGCAGTTCCCTTAGCGGGCTATCCTACAATGAGCAGTTCTTC CASSSLSGLSYNEQFF